This T cell receptor beta chain derives from a study of CD8 T cells in Susac syndrome. The diagnostic criteria for definite or probable disease, as recently defined, were met by the patients with Susac syndrome. Through negative isolation, CD4+ and CD8+ T cells were obtained, while TEMRA cells were enriched using FACS. Random hexamers were used to reverse transcribe roughly 0.45 to 1 ug of RNA. The method of amplification for TCR beta CDR3 was immunoSEQ multiplex PCR, covering 54 Vbeta and 13 Jbeta. Each CDR3 protein gets one entry after TCRdb re-called the immunoSEQ multiplex PCR reads with MiXCR. The sample has 150,000 to 200,000 distinct CDR3 sequences; around 90% are singletons. Unmatched junction bases numbered 5, after V lost 0 bases and J lost 2 bases. Germline-derived CDR1 and CDR2 are SGDLS and YYNGEE. The CDR3 sequence is 17 residues long.

The sequence was obtained from a human donor with Susac syndrome. Sequencing was carried out using CD4+ T cells from PBMCs. The chain links TRBV9 to TRBJ2-5; TRBD2 matches at 12 bases. The CDR3 sequence: CASSVGGLAGQQETQYF. CDR3 bases: TGTGCCAGCAGCGTAGGAGGACTAGCGGGACAACAAGAGACCCAGTACTTC.